This TCR beta chain was recovered during a study of blood T cell repertoires in COVID-19. At the level of the study: The origin of the acute and convalescent COVID-19 samples was the United States, Italy and Spain. Nucleic acid was either cDNA or gDNA, and it came from T cells, B-cell-depleted T cells, or PBMCs.

As originally analysed: Reference gene primer amplification gave estimated nucleated cell counts. Clones were sequenced by immunoSEQ multiplex PCR, and TCRdb holds only the in-frame ones, with some missing. Clonal size and the V and J genes are those of that table, whereas D and trimming came from the DNA. This sample yields about 52,000 clones, of which around 86% are seen a single time; about 26% belongs to the top ten. Germline V CDR1 and CDR2: MDHEN, SYDVKM. The ends lost 10 bases at V and 4 bases at J; junction bases unmatched: 10. This CDR3 has 14 amino acids. The clonotype was recovered from a woman of 80 years or more with acute or convalescent COVID-19. Source material: peripheral blood. The chain links TRBV28 to TRBJ1-2; 9 positions match TRBD1. CDR3 loop: CATERGTGSYGYTF. The CDR3 DNA reads TGTGCCACCGAAAGGGGGACAGGGTCCTATGGCTACACCTTC.